What follows describes a single T cell receptor beta chain. Its antigen is undetermined. This entry comes from a study of beta chain features in type 1 diabetes. Sorting based on CD45RO/CCR7/CD25/CD127/CD95/CD27 separated CD4+ naive, central memory, regulatory and stem cell-like memory cells. All of the sorted populations showed purity greater than 95%. The sequenced template was cDNA made from the entire isolated RNA. Stem cell-like memory T cell samples underwent survey-depth immunoSEQ sequencing. They averaged around 1 million reads. This table comes from immunoSEQ multiplex PCR, and its TCRdb copy is limited to in-frame clones, with some not included. Of about 15,000 clones listed, less than 85% are singletons. Per germline, CDR1 MDHEN and CDR2 SYDVKM. This CDR3 has 15 amino acids. V was pared by 2 bases and J by 2 bases, with 12 bases between. Study outcomes and limitations: There were fewer insertions and more deletions at the VDJ junctions of type 1 diabetes patients. Significant though moderate, a shortening of TCRB CDR3s appeared in all four CD4+ subsets of Type 1 diabetes patients.

Sequencing was carried out using stem cell memory CD4+ T cells from blood. This sequence originates from a woman younger than 35 with type 1 diabetes. This sequence joins TRBV28 and TRBJ1-2; tentative D call: TRBD1 (5 bases). In DNA, the CDR3 is TGTGCCAGCAGTTTACGGGGGAGGACAAACTATGGCTACACCTTC. The encoded protein is CASSLRGRTNYGYTF.